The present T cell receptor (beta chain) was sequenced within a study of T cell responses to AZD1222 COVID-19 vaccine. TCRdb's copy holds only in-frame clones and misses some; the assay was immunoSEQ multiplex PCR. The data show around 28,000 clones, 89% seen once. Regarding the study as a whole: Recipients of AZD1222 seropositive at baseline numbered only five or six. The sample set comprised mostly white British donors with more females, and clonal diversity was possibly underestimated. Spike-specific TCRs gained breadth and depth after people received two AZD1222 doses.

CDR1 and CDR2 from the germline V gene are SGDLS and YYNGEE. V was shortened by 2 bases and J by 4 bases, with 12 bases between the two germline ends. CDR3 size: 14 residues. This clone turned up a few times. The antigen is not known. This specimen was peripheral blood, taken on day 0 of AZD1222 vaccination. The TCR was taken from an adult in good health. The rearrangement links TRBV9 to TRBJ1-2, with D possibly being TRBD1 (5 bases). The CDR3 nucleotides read TGTGCCAGCAGCGTCTCAGGGAGCTCCTATGGCTACACCTTC. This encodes CASSVSGSSYGYTF.